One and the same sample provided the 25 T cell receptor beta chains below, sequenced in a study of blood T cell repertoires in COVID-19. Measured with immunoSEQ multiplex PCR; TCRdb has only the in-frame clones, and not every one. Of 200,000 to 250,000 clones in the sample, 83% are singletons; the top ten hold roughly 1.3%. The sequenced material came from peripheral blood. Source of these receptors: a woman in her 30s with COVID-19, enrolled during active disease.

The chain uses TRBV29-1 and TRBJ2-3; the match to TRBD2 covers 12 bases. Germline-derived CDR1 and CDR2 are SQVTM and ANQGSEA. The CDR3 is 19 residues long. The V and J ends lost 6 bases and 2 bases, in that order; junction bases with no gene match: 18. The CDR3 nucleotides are TGCAGCGTCGGTGCCATCATCGGACTAGCGGGATCATACACAGATACGCAGTATTTT. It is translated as CSVGAIIGLAGSYTDTQYF.

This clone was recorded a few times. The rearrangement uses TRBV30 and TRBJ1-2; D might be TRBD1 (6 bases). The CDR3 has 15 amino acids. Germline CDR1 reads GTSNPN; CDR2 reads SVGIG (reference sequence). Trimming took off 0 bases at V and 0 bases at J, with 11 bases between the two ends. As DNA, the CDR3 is TGTGCCTGGAGTGTAGGGGGAAACTCTAACTATGGCTACACCTTC. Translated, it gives CAWSVGGNSNYGYTF.

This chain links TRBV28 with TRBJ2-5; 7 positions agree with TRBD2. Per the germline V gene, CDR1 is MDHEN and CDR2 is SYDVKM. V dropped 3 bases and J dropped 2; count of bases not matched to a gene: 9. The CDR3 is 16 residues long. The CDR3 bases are TGTGCCAGCAGTTTTCGCCCCGGGACTACGCAAGAGACCCAGTACTTC. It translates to CASSFRPGTTQETQYF.

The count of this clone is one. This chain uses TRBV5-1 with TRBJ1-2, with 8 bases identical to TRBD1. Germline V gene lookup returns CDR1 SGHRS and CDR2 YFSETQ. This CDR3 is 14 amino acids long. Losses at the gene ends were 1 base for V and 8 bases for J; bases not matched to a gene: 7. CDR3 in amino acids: CASSLTGGTEGYTF. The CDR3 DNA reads TGCGCCAGCAGCTTGACAGGGGGGACGGAAGGCTACACCTTC.

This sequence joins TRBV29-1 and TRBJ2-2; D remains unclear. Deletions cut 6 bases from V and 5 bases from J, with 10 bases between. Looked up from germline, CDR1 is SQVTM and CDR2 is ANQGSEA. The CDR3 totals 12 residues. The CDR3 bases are TGCAGCGTCGCCTCTGAGACCGGGGAGCTGTTTTTT. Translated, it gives CSVASETGELFF.

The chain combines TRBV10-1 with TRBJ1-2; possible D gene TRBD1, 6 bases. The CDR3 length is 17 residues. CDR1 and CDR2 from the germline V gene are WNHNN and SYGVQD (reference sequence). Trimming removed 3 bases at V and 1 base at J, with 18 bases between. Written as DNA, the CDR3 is TGCGCCAGCAGTGAAGATCGGCAGGGGATTATTAACTATGGCTACACCTTC. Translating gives CASSEDRQGIINYGYTF.

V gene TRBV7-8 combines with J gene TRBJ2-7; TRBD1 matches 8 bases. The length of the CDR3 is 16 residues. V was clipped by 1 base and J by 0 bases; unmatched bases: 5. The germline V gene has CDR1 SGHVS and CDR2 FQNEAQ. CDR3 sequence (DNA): TGTGCCAGCAGCTTAGACCGGGACAGGTACTCCTACGAGCAGTACTTC. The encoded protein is CASSLDRDRYSYEQYF.

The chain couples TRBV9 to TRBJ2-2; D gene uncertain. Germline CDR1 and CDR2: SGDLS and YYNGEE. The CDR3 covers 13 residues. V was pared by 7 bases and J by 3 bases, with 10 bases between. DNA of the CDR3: TGTGCCAGCCAGGTGGATGACACCGGGGAGCTGTTTTTT. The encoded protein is CASQVDDTGELFF.

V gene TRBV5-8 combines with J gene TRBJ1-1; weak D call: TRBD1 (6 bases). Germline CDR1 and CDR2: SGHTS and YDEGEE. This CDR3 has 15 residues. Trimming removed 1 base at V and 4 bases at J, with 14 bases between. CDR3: CASSLMTQGSTEAFF. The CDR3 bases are TGTGCCAGCAGCTTGATGACACAGGGATCCACTGAAGCTTTCTTT.

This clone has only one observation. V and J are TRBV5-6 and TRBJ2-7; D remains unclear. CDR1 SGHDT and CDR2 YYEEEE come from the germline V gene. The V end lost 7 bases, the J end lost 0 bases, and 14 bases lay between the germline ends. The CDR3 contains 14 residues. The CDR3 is CASGLSPSSYEQYF. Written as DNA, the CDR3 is TGTGCCAGCGGGCTCTCCCCGAGCTCCTACGAGCAGTACTTC.

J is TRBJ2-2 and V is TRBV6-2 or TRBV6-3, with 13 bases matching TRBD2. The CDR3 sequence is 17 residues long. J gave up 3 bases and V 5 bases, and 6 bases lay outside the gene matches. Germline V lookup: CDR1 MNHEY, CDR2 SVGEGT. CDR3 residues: CASSRTSGGWDTGELFF. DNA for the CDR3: TGTGCCAGCAGTCGGACTAGCGGGGGATGGGACACCGGGGAGCTGTTTTTT.

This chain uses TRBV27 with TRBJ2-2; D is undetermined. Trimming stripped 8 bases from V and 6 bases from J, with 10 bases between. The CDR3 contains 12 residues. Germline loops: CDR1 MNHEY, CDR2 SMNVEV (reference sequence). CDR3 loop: CASWRIPGELFF. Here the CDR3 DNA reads TGTGCCAGCTGGAGAATACCCGGGGAGCTGTTTTTT.

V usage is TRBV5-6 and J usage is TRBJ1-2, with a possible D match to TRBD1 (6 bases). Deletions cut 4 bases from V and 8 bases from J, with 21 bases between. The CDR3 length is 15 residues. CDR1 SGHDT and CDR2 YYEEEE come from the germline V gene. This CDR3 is CASSPTGFLQGGYTF. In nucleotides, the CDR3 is TGTGCCAGCAGCCCAACTGGTTTTTTACAGGGCGGCTACACCTTC.

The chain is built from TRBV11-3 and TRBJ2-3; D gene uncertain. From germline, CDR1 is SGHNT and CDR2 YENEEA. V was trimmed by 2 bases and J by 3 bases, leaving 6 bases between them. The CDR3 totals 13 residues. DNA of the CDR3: TGTGCCAGCAGCTTACTCAGGACAGATACGCAGTATTTT. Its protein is CASSLLRTDTQYF.

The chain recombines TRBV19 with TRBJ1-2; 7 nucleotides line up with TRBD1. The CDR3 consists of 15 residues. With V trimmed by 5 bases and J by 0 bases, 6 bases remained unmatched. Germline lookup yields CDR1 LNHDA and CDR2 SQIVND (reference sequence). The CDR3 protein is CASSVRQGPNYGYTF. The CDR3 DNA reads TGTGCCAGTAGTGTCCGACAGGGACCTAACTATGGCTACACCTTC.

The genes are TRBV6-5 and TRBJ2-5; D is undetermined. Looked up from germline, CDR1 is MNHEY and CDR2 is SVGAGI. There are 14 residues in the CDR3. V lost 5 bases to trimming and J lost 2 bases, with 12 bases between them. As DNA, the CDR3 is TGTGCCAGCAGTACGACAATTGGACAAGAGACCCAGTACTTC. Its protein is CASSTTIGQETQYF.

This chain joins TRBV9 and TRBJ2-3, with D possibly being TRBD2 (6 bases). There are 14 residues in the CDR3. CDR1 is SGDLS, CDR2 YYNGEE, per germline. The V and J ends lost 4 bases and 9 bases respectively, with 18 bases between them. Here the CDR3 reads CASSPGLPGETQYF. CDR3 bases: TGTGCCAGCAGCCCGGGACTCCCTGGGGAGACGCAGTATTTT. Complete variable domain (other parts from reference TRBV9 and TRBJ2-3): DSGVTQTPKHLITATGQRVTLRCSPRSGDLSVYWYQQSLDQGLQFLIQYYNGEERAKGNILERFSAQQFPDLHSELNLSSLELGDSALYFCASSPGLPGETQYFGPGTRLTVL.

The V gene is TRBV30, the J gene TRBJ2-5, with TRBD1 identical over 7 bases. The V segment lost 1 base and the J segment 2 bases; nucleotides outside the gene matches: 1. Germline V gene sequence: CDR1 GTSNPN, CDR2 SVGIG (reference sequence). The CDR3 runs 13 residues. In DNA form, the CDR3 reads TGTGCCTGGAGTGGACAGGGTCAAGAGACCCAGTACTTC. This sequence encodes CAWSGQGQETQYF.

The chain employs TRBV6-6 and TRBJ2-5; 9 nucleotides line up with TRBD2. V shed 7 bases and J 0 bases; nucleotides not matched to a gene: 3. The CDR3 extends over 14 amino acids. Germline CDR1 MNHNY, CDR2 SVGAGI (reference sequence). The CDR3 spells CASKSGGYQETQYF. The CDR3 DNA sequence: TGTGCCAGCAAAAGCGGGGGGTACCAAGAGACCCAGTACTTC.

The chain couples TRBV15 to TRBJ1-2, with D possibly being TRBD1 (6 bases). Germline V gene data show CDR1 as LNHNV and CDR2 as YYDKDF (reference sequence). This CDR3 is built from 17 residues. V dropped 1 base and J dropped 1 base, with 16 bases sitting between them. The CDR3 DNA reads TGTGCCACCAGCAGAGGGATTGTGGGGGCTGATAACTATGGCTACACCTTC. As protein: CATSRGIVGADNYGYTF. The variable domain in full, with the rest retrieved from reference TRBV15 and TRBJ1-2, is DAMVIQNPRYQVTQFGKPVTLSCSQTLNHNVMYWYQQKSSQAPKLLFHYYDKDFNNEADTPDNFQSRRPNTSFCFLDIRSPGLGDTAMYLCATSRGIVGADNYGYTFGSGTRLTVV.

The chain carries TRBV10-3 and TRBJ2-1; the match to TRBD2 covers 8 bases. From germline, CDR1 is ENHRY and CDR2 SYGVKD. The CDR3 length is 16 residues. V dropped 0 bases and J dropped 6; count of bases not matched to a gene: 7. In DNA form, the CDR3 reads TGTGCCATCAGTGAGTCGAGCGGGGGATTGGGCAATGAGCAGTTCTTC. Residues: CAISESSGGLGNEQFF.

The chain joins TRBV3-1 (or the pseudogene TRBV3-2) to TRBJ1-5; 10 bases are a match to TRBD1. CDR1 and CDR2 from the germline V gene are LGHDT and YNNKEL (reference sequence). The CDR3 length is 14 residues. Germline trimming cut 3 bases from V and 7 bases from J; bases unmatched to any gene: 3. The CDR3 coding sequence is TGTGCCAGCAGCCAGGGACAGGGGTACCAGCCCCAGCATTTT. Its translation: CASSQGQGYQPQHF.

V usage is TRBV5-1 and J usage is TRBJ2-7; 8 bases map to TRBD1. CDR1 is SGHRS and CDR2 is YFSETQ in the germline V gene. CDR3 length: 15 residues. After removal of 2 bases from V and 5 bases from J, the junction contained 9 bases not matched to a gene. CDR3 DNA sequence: TGCGCCAGCAGCTTCTCGGGACAGGCAGGGGACGAGCAGTACTTC. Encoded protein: CASSFSGQAGDEQYF.

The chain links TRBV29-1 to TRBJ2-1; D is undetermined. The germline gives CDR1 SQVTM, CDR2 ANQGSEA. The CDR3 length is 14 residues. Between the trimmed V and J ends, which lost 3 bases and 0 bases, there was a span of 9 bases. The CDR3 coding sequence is TGCAGCGTTGACCGTCCGAGCTCCTACAATGAGCAGTTCTTC. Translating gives CSVDRPSSYNEQFF.

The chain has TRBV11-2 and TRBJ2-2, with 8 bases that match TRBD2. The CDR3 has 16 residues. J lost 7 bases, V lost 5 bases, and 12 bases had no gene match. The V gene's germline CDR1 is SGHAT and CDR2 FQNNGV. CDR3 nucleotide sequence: TGTGCCAGCAGCATCGGACTAGCTTCAAAGGGCGGGGAGCTGTTTTTT. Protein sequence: CASSIGLASKGGELFF.